Below, 12 T cell receptor beta chains from the same sample are listed, as sequenced in a study of regulatory T cells in long-lasting Graves disease. The authors built TCR beta libraries using iRepertoire HTBI primers and Arm-PCR of CDR3 regions. In TCRdb, the multiplex PCR reads were re-called with MiXCR into one record per CDR3 protein. This repertoire shows about 460,000 distinct CDR3 sequences, 12% to 15% found once; its top ten account for approximately 19%. The time point denotes: newly diagnosed GD, antithyroid drugs for less than 3 months. The TCR library was made from RNA extracted from PBMCs. The sample also formed part of further work on T cells in Graves' hyperthyroidism and ophthalmopathy.

The sequencing used peripheral blood mononuclear cells (PBMCs), collected at new diagnosis, from a patient treated with antithyroid drugs. These TCRs come from a woman aged 45 to 65 with Graves disease.

Comments on this clonotype: A clone one base away is much larger, so this may be a read error. The chain couples TRBV6-5 to TRBJ1-1; D might be TRBD1 (5 bases). Germline V gives CDR1 MNHEY, CDR2 SVGAGI. V lost 4 bases and J lost 1, with 16 bases in between. CDR3 length equals 16 residues. The CDR3 here is CASSSYPGLPNTEAFF. For the CDR3, the DNA is TGTGCCAGCAGTTCCTATCCAGGGCTACCGAACACTGAAGCTTTCTTT.

This clonotype was detected ten times or more. The CDR3 DNA reads TGTGCCAGCAGTTTTGGGAATCAGAACACTGAAGCTTTCTTT. Translating it yields CASSFGNQNTEAFF. The chain uses TRBV12-3 or TRBV12-4 and TRBJ1-1; D remains ambiguous. V shed 3 bases and J shed 1 base, with 9 bases lying between them. The CDR3 is 14 amino acids.

About this clonotype itself: This sequence may be a read error, since a much larger clone differs from it by one base. The chain carries TRBV30 and TRBJ2-7; tentative D call: TRBD2 (5 bases). Trimming shortened V by 0 bases and J by 7 bases, and 10 bases separated the two germline ends. This CDR3 spans 12 amino acids. Germline loops: CDR1 GTSNPN, CDR2 SVGIG (reference sequence). Here the CDR3 reads CAWSVLGDEQYF. The CDR3, as DNA: TGTGCCTGGAGTGTACTAGGTGATGAGCAGTACTTC.

This clonotype was counted many times. This chain uses TRBV7-9 with TRBJ2-2; maybe TRBD1 (6 bases). This CDR3 has 16 residues. V was pared by 7 bases and J by 2 bases, with 17 bases between. Germline assignment: CDR1 SEHNR and CDR2 FQNEAQ (reference sequence). CDR3 in amino acids: CASIRGSGDNTGELFF. CDR3 bases: TGTGCCAGCATCCGAGGCTCAGGGGATAACACCGGGGAGCTGTTTTTT.

The rearrangement joins TRBV6-1 to TRBJ2-3; 12 bases fit TRBD2. Trimming at V came to 6 bases and at J to 2 bases, leaving 3 bases not matched to a gene. Germline CDR1 MNHNS, CDR2 SASEGT. There are 15 residues in the CDR3. This CDR3 reads CASRASGRDTDTQYF. CDR3 bases: TGTGCCAGCAGGGCTAGCGGGAGGGACACAGATACGCAGTATTTT.

This clonotype was seen repeatedly, ten times or more. The chain combines TRBV28 with TRBJ1-1; D ambiguous. This CDR3 contains 13 residues. V lost 8 bases to trimming and J lost 0 bases, with 10 bases between them. The germline V gene has CDR1 MDHEN and CDR2 SYDVKM. The chain's CDR3 is CASLGQMNTEAFF. The CDR3 region has the DNA TGTGCCAGCCTCGGGCAGATGAACACTGAAGCTTTCTTT.

This clonotype was observed many times. CDR3 residues: CASSVNRDYNEQFF. CDR3 DNA sequence: TGTGCCAGCAGTGTTAACAGGGACTACAATGAGCAGTTCTTC. V gene TRBV2 combines with J gene TRBJ2-1, with D perhaps matching TRBD1 (6 bases). CDR1 and CDR2 from the germline V gene are SNHLY and FYNNEI. This CDR3 contains 14 residues. V was shortened by 4 bases and J by 3 bases, with 10 bases between the two germline ends.

This clonotype was detected only a few times. This chain uses TRBV12-3 or TRBV12-4 with TRBJ2-3; 11 nucleotides line up with TRBD2. The trim removed 6 bases at V and 6 bases at J, leaving 11 bases unmatched. The length of the CDR3 is 16 residues. CDR3 protein: CASRRELAGVLDTQYF. DNA of the CDR3: TGTGCCAGCAGGCGGGAACTAGCGGGAGTTCTTGATACGCAGTATTTT.

Many counts were recorded for this clonotype. The chain has TRBV11-2 and TRBJ2-7, with 9 bases lining up with TRBD2. Trimming cost V 1 base and J 0 bases; bases outside gene matches: 4. The length of the CDR3 is 16 residues. Germline V gives CDR1 SGHAT, CDR2 FQNNGV. The CDR3 region is CASSLGGSGSSYEQYF. As DNA, the CDR3 is TGTGCCAGCAGCTTAGGTGGTAGCGGGAGCTCCTACGAGCAGTACTTC.

This clonotype has a handful of counts. The chain employs TRBV5-8 and TRBJ2-1, with D possibly being TRBD1 or TRBD2 (5 bases each). CDR3 length equals 15 residues. The germline gives CDR1 SGHTS, CDR2 YDEGEE. The germline V and J ends were trimmed by 2 bases and 0 bases, with 9 bases remaining between them. The CDR3 reads CASSLTGASYNEQFF. CDR3 coding DNA: TGTGCCAGCAGCTTAACCGGGGCCTCCTACAATGAGCAGTTCTTC.

This clonotype occurred once. This rearrangement joins TRBV6-2 or TRBV6-3 to TRBJ2-5; D gene unclear. This CDR3 has 15 residues. Per germline, CDR1 MNHEY and CDR2 SVGEGT. V lost 10 bases and J 2 bases, leaving 20 bases between the germline ends. The CDR3 nucleotides are TGTGCCAAAACTCATCCTAGGACCAAGCAAGAGACCCAGTACTTC. As protein: CAKTHPRTKQETQYF.

This chain connects TRBV9 to TRBJ2-5; possibly TRBD1 for D (5 bases). The ends were cut back, 0 bases at V and 5 bases at J, with 17 bases in the middle. CDR3 size: 16 residues. The germline CDR1 and CDR2 sequences are SGDLS and YYNGEE. For the CDR3, the DNA is TGTGCCAGCAGCGTAGGAGTAGGGGCAGGGATTGAGACCCAGTACTTC. Translation gives CASSVGVGAGIETQYF.